These 15 T cell receptor beta chains were sequenced from one sample in a study of CD8 T cells in Susac syndrome. Random hexamers were used to reverse transcribe 0.5 to 1 ug of RNA. MiXCR was run by TCRdb on the immunoSEQ multiplex PCR reads, yielding one entry per CDR3 protein. The profile shows under 150,000 distinct CDR3 sequences, 95% of them singletons. The sample comprised CD4+ T cells from PBMCs. Receptors were obtained from a human donor with Susac syndrome.

The chain recombines TRBV6-5 with TRBJ2-7; possibly TRBD1 for D (7 bases). V shed 10 bases and J shed 3 bases, with 19 bases lying between them. This CDR3 spans 14 amino acids. The germline V gene encodes CDR1 MNHEY and CDR2 SVGAGI. The CDR3 nucleotides are TGTGCCACCCTACGACAGGGAGGAAGCTACGAGCAGTACTTC. Encoded protein: CATLRQGGSYEQYF.

V usage is TRBV6-6 and J usage is TRBJ2-4; 9 bases are a match to TRBD1. The junction had 7 bases not matched to a gene; V was cut back by 5 bases and J by 8 bases. Per the germline V gene, CDR1 is MNHNY and CDR2 is SVGAGI (reference sequence). The CDR3 has 14 residues. The CDR3: CASSRTGEEYIQYF. For the CDR3, the DNA is TGTGCCAGCAGTCGGACAGGGGAGGAGTACATTCAGTACTTC.

This clonotype was seen more than once but under ten times. This chain links TRBV5-1 with TRBJ1-2; a possible D gene is TRBD1 (6 bases). The V and J ends lost 0 bases and 6 bases respectively, with 9 bases between them. This CDR3 spans 13 amino acids. Germline V gene data show CDR1 as SGHRS and CDR2 as YFSETQ. The DNA of the CDR3 is TGCGCCAGCAGCTTGGCCAGGGGCGATGGCTACACCTTC. Protein product: CASSLARGDGYTF.

The rearrangement links TRBV12-3 or TRBV12-4 to TRBJ1-1, with a possible D match to TRBD1 (5 bases). The CDR3 has 15 residues. The V gene lost 7 bases and the J gene lost 5 bases, with 20 bases spanning the gap. The CDR3 nucleotides are TGTGCCAGCACCATCCACCGCGGGGGTGGGACTGAAGCTTTCTTT. Translated: CASTIHRGGGTEAFF.

The V gene is TRBV19, the J gene TRBJ1-2; 8 nucleotides align to TRBD1. The CDR3 extends over 16 amino acids. J gave up 2 bases and V 9 bases, and 14 bases lay outside the gene matches. Per the germline V gene, CDR1 is LNHDA and CDR2 is SQIVND (reference sequence). The CDR3 coding sequence is TGTGCCAGCCGGTGGGTAATGGACAGGGCGAACTATGGCTACACCTTC. This translates into CASRWVMDRANYGYTF.

The V gene is TRBV30, the J gene TRBJ1-3; D is perhaps TRBD1 (5 bases). In germline, CDR1 is GTSNPN, CDR2 SVGIG (reference sequence). V dropped 3 bases and J dropped 4 bases, with 19 bases sitting between them. The CDR3 length is 16 residues. CDR3 protein: CAWRAPRDALGNTIYF. DNA for the CDR3: TGTGCCTGGAGGGCCCCCCGGGACGCCTTGGGAAACACCATATATTTT.

The rearrangement links TRBV7-2 to TRBJ1-5, with TRBD1 matching over 7 bases. CDR1 is SGHTA, CDR2 FQGNSA, per germline. The trim removed 5 bases at V and 1 base at J, leaving 2 bases unmatched. The CDR3 sequence is 14 residues long. DNA for the CDR3: TGTGCCAGCAGCCCAGGGGGAAGCAATCAGCCCCAGCATTTT. Translation: CASSPGGSNQPQHF. Full variable domain (outside the CDR3, taken from reference TRBV7-2 and TRBJ1-5): GAGVSQSPSNKVTEKGKDVELRCDPISGHTALYWYRQSLGQGLEFLIYFQGNSAPDKSGLPSDRFSAERTGGSVSTLTIQRTQQEDSAVYLCASSPGGSNQPQHFGDGTRLSIL.

This chain joins TRBV5-1 and TRBJ1-1; D possibly corresponds to TRBD1 (5 bases). The V and J ends lost 4 bases and 10 bases respectively, with 17 bases between them. Germline V gene lookup returns CDR1 SGHRS and CDR2 YFSETQ. This CDR3 has 13 amino acids. The CDR3 loop reads CASSPGAERGAFF. The CDR3 nucleotides are TGCGCCAGCAGCCCCGGGGCCGAAAGGGGAGCTTTCTTT.

The chain employs TRBV12-3 or TRBV12-4 and TRBJ2-3; 11 positions match TRBD2. The J segment lost 2 bases and the V segment lost 6 bases, leaving 13 bases of the junction unmatched. This CDR3 is 18 amino acids long. The CDR3 is CASSPLAGGPILTDTQYF. In DNA form, the CDR3 reads TGTGCCAGCAGCCCCCTAGCGGGGGGCCCGATTCTCACAGATACGCAGTATTTT.

The chain combines TRBV13 with TRBJ2-3, with 8 bases lining up with TRBD2. Trimming took 0 bases from V and 1 from J; bases not matched to a gene: 3. Germline CDR1 is PRHDT and CDR2 is FYEKMQ (reference sequence). CDR3 length: 16 residues. CDR3 coding DNA: TGTGCCAGCAGCTTAGGACTACTAGCGGGCACAGATACGCAGTATTTT. It encodes CASSLGLLAGTDTQYF.

V gene TRBV9 combines with J gene TRBJ2-5, with 12 positions matching TRBD2. The J segment lost 4 bases and the V segment lost 1 base, leaving 2 bases of the junction unmatched. There are 15 residues in the CDR3. Germline V gene data show CDR1 as SGDLS and CDR2 as YYNGEE. In DNA form, the CDR3 reads TGTGCCAGCAGCGTACTAGCGGGAGGGACAGAGACCCAGTACTTC. Protein product: CASSVLAGGTETQYF.

The chain carries TRBV11-2 and TRBJ2-4; TRBD2 matches at 8 bases. Germline assignment: CDR1 SGHAT and CDR2 FQNNGV. The CDR3 length is 14 residues. V shed 5 bases, J shed 8 bases, and the junction held 8 bases outside the gene matches. The CDR3 sequence: CASSPQTGGDIQYF. In DNA form, the CDR3 reads TGTGCCAGCAGCCCCCAGACCGGGGGGGACATTCAGTACTTC. The entire variable domain, with the rest obtained from reference TRBV11-2 and TRBJ2-4, is as follows: EAGVAQSPRYKIIEKRQSVAFWCNPISGHATLYWYQQILGQGPKLLIQFQNNGVVDDSQLPKDRFSAERLKGVDSTLKIQPAKLEDSAVYLCASSPQTGGDIQYFGAGTRLSVL.

The V and J genes are TRBV29-1 and TRBJ2-5; D unresolved. Looked up from germline, CDR1 is SQVTM and CDR2 is ANQGSEA. CDR3 size: 10 residues. Trimming removed 6 bases at V and 3 bases at J, with 5 bases between. CDR3 residues: CSVTKETQYF. The CDR3 DNA reads TGCAGCGTCACGAAAGAGACCCAGTACTTC.

The chain carries TRBV3-1 and TRBJ2-2, with D unresolved. Germline V lookup: CDR1 LGHDT, CDR2 YNNKEL (reference sequence). The CDR3 is made up of 15 amino acids. V lost 5 bases to trimming and J lost 2 bases, with 12 bases between them. Written as DNA, the CDR3 is TGTGCCAGCAGCTCTTGGGCAGGTAACACCGGGGAGCTGTTTTTT. Protein product: CASSSWAGNTGELFF.

This chain links TRBV30 with TRBJ1-5; 9 nucleotides align to TRBD1. Per the germline V gene, CDR1 is GTSNPN and CDR2 is SVGIG (reference sequence). The CDR3 runs 14 residues. V gave up 1 base and J gave up 4 bases; unmatched junction bases: 2. The CDR3 loop reads CAWSDGQGNQPQHF. The CDR3 region has the DNA TGTGCCTGGAGTGACGGACAGGGGAATCAGCCCCAGCATTTT.